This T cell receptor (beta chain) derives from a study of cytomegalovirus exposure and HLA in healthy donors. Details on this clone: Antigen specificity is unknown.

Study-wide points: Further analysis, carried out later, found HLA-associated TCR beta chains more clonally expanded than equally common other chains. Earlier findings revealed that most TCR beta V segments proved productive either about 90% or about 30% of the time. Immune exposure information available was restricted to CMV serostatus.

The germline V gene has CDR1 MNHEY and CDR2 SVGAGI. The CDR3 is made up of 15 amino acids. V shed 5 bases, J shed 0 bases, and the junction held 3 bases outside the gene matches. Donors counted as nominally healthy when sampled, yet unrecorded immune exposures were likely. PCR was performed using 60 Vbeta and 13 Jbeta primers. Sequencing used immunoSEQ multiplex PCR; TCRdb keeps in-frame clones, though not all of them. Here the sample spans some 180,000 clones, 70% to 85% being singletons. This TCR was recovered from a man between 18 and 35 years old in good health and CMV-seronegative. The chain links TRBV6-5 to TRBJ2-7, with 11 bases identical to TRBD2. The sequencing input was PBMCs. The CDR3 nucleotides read TGTGCCAGCAGTGTACTAGCGGGAGCCTCCTACGAGCAGTACTTC. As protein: CASSVLAGASYEQYF.